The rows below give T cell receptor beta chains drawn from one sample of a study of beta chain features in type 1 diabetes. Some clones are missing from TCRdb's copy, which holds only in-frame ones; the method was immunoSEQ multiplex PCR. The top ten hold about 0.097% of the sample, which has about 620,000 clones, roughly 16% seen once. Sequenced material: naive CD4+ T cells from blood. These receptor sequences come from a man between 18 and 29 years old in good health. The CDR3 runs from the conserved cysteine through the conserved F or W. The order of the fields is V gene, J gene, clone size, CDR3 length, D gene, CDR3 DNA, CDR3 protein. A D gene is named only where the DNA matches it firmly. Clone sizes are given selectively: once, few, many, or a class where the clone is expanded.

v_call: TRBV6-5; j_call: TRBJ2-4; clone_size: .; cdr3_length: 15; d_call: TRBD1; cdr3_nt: TGTGCCAGCACCCAATTCGGGACAGGGGATTCCATTCAGTACTTC; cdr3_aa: CASTQFGTGDSIQYF
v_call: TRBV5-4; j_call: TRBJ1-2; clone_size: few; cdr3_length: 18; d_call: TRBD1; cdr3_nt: TGTGCCAGCAGACCCGGGACAGGGTCAACGGGATACAGCCTAGGCTACACCTTC; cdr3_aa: CASRPGTGSTGYSLGYTF
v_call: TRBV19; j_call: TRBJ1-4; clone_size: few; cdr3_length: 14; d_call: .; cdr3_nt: TGTGCCAGTAGTATTCTTCAGGGCGGCGAAAAACTGTTTTTT; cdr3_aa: CASSILQGGEKLFF
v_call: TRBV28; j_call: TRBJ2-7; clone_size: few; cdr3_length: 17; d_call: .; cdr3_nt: TGTGCCAGCAGTTTAGGGGCTGCCGGGACAAACTCCTACGAGCAGTACTTC; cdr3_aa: CASSLGAAGTNSYEQYF
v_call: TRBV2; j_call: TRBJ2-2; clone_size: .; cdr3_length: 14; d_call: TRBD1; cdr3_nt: TGTGCCAGCAGGGGACAGGGTTACACCGGGGAGCTGTTTTTT; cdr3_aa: CASRGQGYTGELFF
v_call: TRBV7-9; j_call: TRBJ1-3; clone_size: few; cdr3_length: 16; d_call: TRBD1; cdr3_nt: TGTGCCAGCAGCGCCACCGACAGGGACTCGGTGTACACCATATATTTT; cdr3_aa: CASSATDRDSVYTIYF
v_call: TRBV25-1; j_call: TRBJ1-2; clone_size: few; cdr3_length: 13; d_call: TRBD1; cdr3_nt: TGTGCCAGCAGTGACGGGGACAGCTATGGCTACACCTTC; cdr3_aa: CASSDGDSYGYTF
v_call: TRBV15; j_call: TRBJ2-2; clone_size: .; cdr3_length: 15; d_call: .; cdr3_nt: TGTGCCACCAGCAGAGTGACCCGGAACACCGGGGAGCTGTTTTTT; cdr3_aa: CATSRVTRNTGELFF
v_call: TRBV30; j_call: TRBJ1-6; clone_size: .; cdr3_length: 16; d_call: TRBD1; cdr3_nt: TGTGCCTGGACCGCGACAGGGGGTTTCTATAATTCACCCCTCCACTTT; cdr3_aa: CAWTATGGFYNSPLHF
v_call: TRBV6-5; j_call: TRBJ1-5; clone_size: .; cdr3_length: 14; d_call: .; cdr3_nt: TGTGCCAGCAGCTCCAGGGACACCAAAGAGCCCCAGCATTTT; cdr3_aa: CASSSRDTKEPQHF
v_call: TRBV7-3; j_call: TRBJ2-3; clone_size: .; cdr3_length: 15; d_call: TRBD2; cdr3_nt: TGTGCCAGCAGGGAGAGCGGGACTCGCACAGATACGCAGTATTTT; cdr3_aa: CASRESGTRTDTQYF
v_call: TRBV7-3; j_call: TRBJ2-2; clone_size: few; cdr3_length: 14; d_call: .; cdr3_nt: TGTGCCAGCAGCCTCGGACTATACTCCGGGGAGCTGTTTTTT; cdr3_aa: CASSLGLYSGELFF
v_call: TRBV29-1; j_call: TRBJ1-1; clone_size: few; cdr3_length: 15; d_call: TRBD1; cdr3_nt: TGCAGCGTTGAAGATCTGGGACAGGGGAGAACTGAAGCTTTCTTT; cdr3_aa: CSVEDLGQGRTEAFF
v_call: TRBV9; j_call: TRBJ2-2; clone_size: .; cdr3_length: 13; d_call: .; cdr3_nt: TGTGCCAGCAGCGTATGGAGCGCCGGGGAGCTGTTTTTT; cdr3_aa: CASSVWSAGELFF
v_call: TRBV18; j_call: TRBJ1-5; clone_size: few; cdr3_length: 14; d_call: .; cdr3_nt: TGTGCCAGCTCGGTGACACAGGGTCCTCAGCCCCAGCATTTT; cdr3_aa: CASSVTQGPQPQHF